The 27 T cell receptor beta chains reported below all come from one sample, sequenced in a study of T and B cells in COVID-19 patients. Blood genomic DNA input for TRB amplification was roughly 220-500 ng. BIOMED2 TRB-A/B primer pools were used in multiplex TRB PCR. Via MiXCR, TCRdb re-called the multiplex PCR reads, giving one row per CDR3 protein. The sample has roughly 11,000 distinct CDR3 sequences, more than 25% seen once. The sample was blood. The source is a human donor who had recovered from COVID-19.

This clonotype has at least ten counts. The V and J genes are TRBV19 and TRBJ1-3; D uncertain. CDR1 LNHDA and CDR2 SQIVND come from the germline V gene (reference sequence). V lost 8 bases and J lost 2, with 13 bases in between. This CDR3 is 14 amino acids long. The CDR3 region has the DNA TGTGCCAGTTACCGGGGTACTGCTGGAAACACCATATATTTT. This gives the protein CASYRGTAGNTIYF.

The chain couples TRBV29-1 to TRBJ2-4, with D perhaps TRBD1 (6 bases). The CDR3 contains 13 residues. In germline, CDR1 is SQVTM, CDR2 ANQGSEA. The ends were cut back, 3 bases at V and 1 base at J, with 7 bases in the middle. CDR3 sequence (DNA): TGCAGCGTTGAGGGGGCTGCCAAAAACATTCAGTACTTC. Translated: CSVEGAAKNIQYF.

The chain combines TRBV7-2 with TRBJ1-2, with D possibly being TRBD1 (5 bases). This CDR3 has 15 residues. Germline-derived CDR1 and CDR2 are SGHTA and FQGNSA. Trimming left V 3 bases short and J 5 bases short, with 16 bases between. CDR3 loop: CASSFGDGLGYGYTF. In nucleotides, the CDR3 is TGTGCCAGCAGCTTCGGGGACGGTCTGGGGTATGGCTACACCTTC.

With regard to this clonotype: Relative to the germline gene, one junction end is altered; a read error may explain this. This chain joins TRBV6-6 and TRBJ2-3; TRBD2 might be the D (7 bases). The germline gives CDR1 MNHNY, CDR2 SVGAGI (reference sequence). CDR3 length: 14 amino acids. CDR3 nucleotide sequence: TGTGCCAGCAGTTACTCTGACACCGGGGGGCTGGGGTTTTTT. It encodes CASSYSDTGGLGFF.

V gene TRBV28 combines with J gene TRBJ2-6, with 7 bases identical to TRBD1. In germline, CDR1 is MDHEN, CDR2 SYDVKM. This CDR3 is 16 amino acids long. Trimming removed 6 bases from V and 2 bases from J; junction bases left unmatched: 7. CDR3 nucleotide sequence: TGTGCCAGCAGATGGCGCCAGGGGGCTGGGGCCAACGTCCTGACTTTC. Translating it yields CASRWRQGAGANVLTF.

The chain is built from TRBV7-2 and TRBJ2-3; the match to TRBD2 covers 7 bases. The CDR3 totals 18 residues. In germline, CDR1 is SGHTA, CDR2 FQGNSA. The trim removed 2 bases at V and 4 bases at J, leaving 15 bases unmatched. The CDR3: CASSLSARRREFPDTQYF. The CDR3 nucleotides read TGTGCCAGCAGCTTATCGGCAAGAAGGCGGGAGTTTCCAGATACGCAGTATTTT.

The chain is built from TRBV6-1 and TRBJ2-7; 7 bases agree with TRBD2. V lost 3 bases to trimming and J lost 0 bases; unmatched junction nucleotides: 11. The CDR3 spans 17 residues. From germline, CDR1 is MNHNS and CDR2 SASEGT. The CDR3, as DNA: TGTGCCAGCAGTGAGGGTAGAGGACTAGGGTACTCCTACGAGCAGTACGTC. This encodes CASSEGRGLGYSYEQYV.

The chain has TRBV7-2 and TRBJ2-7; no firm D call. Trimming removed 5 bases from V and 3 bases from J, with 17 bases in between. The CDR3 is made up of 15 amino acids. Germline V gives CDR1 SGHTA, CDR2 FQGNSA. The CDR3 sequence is CASSLDPRYYYEQYF. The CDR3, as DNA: TGTGCCAGCAGCCTTGACCCCAGATACTACTACGAGCAGTACTTC.

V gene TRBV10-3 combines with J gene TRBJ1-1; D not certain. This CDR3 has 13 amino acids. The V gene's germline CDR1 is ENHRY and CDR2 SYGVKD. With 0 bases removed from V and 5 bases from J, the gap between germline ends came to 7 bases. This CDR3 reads CAISESPGTEAFF. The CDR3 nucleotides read TGTGCCATCAGTGAGTCTCCCGGGACTGAAGCTTTCTTT.

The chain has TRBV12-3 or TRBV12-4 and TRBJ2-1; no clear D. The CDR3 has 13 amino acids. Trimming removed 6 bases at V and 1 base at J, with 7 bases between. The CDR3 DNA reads TGTGCCAGCAGCCGGAGATCCTACAATGAGCAGTTCTTC. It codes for CASSRRSYNEQFF.

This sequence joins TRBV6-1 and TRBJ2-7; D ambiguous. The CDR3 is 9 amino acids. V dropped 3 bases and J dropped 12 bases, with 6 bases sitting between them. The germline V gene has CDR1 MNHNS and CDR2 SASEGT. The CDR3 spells CASSESAYF. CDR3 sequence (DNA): TGTGCCAGCAGTGAGTCGGCGTACTTC.

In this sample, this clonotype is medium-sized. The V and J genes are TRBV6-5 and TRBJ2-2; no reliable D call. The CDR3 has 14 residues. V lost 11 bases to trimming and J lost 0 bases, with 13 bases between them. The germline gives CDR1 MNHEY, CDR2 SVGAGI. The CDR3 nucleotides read TGTGCCGCCTCAGGACGAACGAACACCGGGGAGCTGTTTTTT. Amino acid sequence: CAASGRTNTGELFF.

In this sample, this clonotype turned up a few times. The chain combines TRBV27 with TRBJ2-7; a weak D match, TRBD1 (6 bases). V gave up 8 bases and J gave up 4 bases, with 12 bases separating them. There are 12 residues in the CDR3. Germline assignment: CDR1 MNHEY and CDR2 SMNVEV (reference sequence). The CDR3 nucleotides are TGTGCCAGCTCGGACAGTGGATACGAGCAGTACGTC. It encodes CASSDSGYEQYV.

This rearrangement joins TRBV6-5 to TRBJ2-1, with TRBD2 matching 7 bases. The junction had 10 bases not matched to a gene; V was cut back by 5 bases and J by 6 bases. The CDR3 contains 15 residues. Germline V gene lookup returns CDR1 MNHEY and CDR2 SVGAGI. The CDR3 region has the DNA TGTGCCAGCAGTCTCCTTGGACTAGATCCCAATGAGCAGTTCTTC. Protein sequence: CASSLLGLDPNEQFF.

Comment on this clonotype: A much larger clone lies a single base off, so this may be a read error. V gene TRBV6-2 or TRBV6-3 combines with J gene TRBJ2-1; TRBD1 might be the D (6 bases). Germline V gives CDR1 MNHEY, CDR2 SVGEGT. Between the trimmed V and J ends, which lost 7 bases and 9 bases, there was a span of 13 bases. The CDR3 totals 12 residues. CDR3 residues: CASKPTGREQFF. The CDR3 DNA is TGTGCCAGCAAACCTACAGGGCGTGAGCAGTTCTTC.

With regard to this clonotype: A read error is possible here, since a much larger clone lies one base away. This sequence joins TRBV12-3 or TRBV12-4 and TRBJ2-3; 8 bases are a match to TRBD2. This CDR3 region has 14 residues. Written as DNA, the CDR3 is TGTGCCAGCAGTGGCGGGGGGCCGGTGGATATGCAGTATTTT. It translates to CASSGGGPVDMQYF.

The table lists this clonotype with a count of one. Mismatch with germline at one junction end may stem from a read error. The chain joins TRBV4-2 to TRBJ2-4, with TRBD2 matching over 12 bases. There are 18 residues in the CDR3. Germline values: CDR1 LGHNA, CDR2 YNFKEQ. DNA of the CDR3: TGCGCCAGCAGCCAAGCGACTAGCGGGAGAACGCCCATCGACATTCAGTACTTC. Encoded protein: CASSQATSGRTPIDIQYF.

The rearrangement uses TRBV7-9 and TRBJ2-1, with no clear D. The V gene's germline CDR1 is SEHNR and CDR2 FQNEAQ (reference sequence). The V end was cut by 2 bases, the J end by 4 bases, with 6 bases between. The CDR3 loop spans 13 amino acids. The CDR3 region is CASSLTGYNEQFF. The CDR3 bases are TGTGCCAGCAGCTTAACCGGGTACAATGAGCAGTTCTTC.

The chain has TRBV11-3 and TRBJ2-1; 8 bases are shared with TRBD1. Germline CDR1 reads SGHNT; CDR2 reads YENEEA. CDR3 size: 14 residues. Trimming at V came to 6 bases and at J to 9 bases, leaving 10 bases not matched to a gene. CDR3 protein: CASSGTGCFAEQFF. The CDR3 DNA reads TGTGCCAGCAGTGGGACAGGTTGTTTCGCTGAGCAGTTCTTC. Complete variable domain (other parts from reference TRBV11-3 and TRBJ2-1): EAGVVQSPRYKIIEKKQPVAFWCNPISGHNTLYWYLQNLGQGPELLIRYENEEAVDDSQLPKDRFSAERLKGVDSTLKIQPAELGDSAVYLCASSGTGCFAEQFFGPGTRLTVL.

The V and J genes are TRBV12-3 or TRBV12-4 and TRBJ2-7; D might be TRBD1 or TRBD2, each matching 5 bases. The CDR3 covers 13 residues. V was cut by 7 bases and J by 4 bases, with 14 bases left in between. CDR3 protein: CASTLGVGYEQYF. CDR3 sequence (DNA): TGTGCCAGCACCCTGGGGGTGGGTTACGAGCAGTACTTC.

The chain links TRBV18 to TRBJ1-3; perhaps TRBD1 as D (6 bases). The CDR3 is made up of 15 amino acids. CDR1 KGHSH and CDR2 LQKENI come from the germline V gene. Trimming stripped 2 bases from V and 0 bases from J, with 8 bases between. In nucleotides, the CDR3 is TGTGCCAGCTCACCAGACAGGTACTCTGGAAACACCATATATTTT. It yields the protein CASSPDRYSGNTIYF.

CDR3 in DNA: TGTGCCTGGGGTCCCGGGACAGGGATAGATCAGCCCCAGCATTTT. Translation: CAWGPGTGIDQPQHF. J is TRBJ1-5 and V is TRBV30; 9 nucleotides agree with TRBD1. The germline V gene encodes CDR1 GTSNPN and CDR2 SVGIG (reference sequence). With 5 bases clipped from V and 5 bases from J, the junction kept 10 bases outside the gene matches. The CDR3 totals 15 residues.

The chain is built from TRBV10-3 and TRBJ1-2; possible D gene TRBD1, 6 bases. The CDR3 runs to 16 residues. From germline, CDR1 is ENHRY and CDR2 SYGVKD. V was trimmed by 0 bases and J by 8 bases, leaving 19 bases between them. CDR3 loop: CAISESTPGALWGYTF. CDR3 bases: TGTGCCATCAGTGAGTCGACTCCGGGGGCCCTTTGGGGCTACACCTTC.

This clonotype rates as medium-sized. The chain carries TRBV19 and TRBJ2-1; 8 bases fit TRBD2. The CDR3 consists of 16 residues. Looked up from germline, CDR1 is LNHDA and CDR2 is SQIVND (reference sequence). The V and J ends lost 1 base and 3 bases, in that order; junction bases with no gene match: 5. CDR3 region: CASSIVSSGSYNEQFF. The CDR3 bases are TGTGCCAGTAGTATAGTATCCAGCGGGAGCTACAATGAGCAGTTCTTC.

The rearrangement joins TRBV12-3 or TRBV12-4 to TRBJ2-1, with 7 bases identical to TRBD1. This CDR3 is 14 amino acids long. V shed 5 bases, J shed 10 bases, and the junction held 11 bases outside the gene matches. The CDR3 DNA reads TGTGCCAGCAGTGCACGCTGGGACAGCCGAGAGCAGTTCTTC. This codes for CASSARWDSREQFF.

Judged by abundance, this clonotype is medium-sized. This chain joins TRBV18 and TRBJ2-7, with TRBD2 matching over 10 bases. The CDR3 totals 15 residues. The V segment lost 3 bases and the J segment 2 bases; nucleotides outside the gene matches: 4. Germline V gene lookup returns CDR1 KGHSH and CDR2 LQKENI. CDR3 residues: CASSPRTSGAYEQYF. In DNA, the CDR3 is TGTGCCAGCTCACCTCGGACTAGCGGAGCCTACGAGCAGTACTTC.

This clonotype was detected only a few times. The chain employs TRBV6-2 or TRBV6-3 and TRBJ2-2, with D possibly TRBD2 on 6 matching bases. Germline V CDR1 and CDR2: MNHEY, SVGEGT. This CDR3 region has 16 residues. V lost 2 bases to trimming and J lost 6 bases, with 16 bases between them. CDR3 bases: TGTGCCAGCAGTTACCCTGGGACTTCTCTATCCGGGGAGCTGTTTTTT. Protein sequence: CASSYPGTSLSGELFF.